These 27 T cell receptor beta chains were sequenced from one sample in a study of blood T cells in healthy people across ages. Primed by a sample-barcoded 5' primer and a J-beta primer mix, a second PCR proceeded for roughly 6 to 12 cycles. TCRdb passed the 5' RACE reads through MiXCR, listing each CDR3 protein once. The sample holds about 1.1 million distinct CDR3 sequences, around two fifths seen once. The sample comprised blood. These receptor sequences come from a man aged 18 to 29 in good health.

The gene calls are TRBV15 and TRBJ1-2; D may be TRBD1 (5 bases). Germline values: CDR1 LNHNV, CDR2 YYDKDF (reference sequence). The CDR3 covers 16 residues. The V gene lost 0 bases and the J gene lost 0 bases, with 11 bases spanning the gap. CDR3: CATSRDRSRANYGYTF. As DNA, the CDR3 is TGTGCCACCAGCAGAGATCGGTCCAGGGCTAACTATGGCTACACCTTC. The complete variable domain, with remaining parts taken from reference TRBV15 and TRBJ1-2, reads DAMVIQNPRYQVTQFGKPVTLSCSQTLNHNVMYWYQQKSSQAPKLLFHYYDKDFNNEADTPDNFQSRRPNTSFCFLDIRSPGLGDTAMYLCATSRDRSRANYGYTFGSGTRLTVV.

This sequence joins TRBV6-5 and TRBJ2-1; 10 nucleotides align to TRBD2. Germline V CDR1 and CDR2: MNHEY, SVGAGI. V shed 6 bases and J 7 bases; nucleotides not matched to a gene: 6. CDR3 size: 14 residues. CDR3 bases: TGTGCCAGCAGCTGGCAGGGACTAGCGAATGAGCAGTTCTTC. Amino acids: CASSWQGLANEQFF.

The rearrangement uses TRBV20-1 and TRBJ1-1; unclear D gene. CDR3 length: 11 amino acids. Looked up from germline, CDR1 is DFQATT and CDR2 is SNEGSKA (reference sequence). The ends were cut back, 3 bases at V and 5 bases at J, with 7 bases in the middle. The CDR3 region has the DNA TGCAGTGCTAGTTCTTGGACTGAAGCTTTCTTT. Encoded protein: CSASSWTEAFF.

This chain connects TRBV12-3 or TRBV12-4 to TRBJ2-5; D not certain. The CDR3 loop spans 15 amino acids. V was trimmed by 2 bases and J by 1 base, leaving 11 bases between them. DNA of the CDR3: TGTGCCAGCAGTTTATTTCTCCCGACCCAAGAGACCCAGTACTTC. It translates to CASSLFLPTQETQYF.

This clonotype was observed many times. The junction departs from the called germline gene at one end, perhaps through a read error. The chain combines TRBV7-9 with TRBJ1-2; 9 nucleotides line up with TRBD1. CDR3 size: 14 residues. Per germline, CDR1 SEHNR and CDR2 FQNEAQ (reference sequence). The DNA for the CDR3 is TGCGCCAGCAGCTTGGGACAGGGTCTCTATGGCTACACCTTC. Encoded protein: CASSLGQGLYGYTF.

The CDR3 bases are TGTGCCAGCAGCTCTCGACTGATTCAAGAGACCCAGTACTTC. Its protein is CASSSRLIQETQYF. This chain links TRBV7-2 with TRBJ2-5, with D uncertain. The V and J ends lost 4 bases and 2 bases respectively, with 11 bases between them. Germline CDR1 is SGHTA and CDR2 is FQGNSA. This CDR3 has 14 amino acids. The full variable domain, with the rest looked up from reference TRBV7-2 and TRBJ2-5, is GAGVSQSPSNKVTEKGKDVELRCDPISGHTALYWYRQSLGQGLEFLIYFQGNSAPDKSGLPSDRFSAERTGGSVSTLTIQRTQQEDSAVYLCASSSRLIQETQYFGPGTRLLVL.

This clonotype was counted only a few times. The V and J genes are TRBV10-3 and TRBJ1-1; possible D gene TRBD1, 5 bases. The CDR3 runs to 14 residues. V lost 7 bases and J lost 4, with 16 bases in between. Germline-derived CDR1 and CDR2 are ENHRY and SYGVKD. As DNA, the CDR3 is TGTGCCATCACCCCGACAGCCCAGTCCACTGAAGCTTTCTTT. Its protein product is CAITPTAQSTEAFF.

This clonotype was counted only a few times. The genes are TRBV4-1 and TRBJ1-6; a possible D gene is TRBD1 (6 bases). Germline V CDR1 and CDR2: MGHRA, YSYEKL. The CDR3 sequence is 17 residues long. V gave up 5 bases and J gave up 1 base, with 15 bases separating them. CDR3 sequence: CASSYLRGGSYNSPLHF. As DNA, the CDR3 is TGCGCCAGCAGCTACCTCCGAGGGGGTTCCTATAATTCACCCCTCCACTTT.

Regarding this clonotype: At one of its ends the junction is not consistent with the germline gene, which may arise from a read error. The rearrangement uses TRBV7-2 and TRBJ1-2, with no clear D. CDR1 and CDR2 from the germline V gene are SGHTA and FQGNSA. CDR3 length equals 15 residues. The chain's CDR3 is CASGLEGPVNYGYTF. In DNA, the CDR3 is TGTGCCAGCGGCTTAGAAGGGCCGGTTAACTATGGCTACACCTTC.

CDR3 sequence reads: CASSLLGAHNEQFF. CDR3 nucleotide sequence: TGTGCCAGCAGTCTTTTGGGGGCCCACAATGAGCAGTTCTTC. V and J are TRBV27 and TRBJ2-1, with TRBD1 as a possible D gene (6 bases). The CDR3 has 14 amino acids. V shed 5 bases and J shed 5 bases, with 13 bases lying between them. The V gene's germline CDR1 is MNHEY and CDR2 SMNVEV (reference sequence).

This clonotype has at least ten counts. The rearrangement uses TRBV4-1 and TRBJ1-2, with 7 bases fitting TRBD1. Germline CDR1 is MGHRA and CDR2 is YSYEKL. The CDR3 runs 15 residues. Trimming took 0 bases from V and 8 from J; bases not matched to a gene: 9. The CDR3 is CASSQDFDRDLGYTF. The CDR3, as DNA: TGCGCCAGCAGCCAAGACTTTGACAGGGACCTCGGCTACACCTTC.

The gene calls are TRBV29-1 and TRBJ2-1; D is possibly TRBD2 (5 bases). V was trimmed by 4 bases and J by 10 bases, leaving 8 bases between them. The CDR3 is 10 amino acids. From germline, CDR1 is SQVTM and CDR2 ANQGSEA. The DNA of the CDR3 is TGCAGCGTTGCTAGCACCGAGCAGTTCTTC. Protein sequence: CSVASTEQFF.

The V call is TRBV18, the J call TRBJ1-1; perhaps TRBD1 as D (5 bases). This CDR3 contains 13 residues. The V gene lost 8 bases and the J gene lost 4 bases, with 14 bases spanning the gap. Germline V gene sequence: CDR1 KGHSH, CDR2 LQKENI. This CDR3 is CASHVVRGTEAFF. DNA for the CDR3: TGTGCCAGCCACGTTGTGAGGGGCACTGAAGCTTTCTTT.

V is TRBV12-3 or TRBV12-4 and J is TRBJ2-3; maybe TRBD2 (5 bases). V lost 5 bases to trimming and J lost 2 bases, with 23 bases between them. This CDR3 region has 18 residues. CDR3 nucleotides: TGTGCCAGCAGTCCCGCCGGCGGACTCGGAATTAACACAGATACGCAGTATTTT. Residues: CASSPAGGLGINTDTQYF.

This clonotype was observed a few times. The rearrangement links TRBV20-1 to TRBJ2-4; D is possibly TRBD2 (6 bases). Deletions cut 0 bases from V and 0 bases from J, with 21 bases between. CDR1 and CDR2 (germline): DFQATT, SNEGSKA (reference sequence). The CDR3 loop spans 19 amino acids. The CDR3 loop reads CSARDHLFSGTLAKNIQYF. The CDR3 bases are TGCAGTGCTAGAGATCATTTGTTTAGCGGAACCTTAGCCAAAAACATTCAGTACTTC.

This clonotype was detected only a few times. The CDR3 region is CASSRNPTGSSTDTQYF. In DNA form, the CDR3 reads TGTGCCAGCAGTAGAAATCCCACAGGTTCTAGCACAGATACGCAGTATTTT. V is TRBV7-2 and J is TRBJ2-3, with D possibly being TRBD1 (5 bases). Germline values: CDR1 SGHTA, CDR2 FQGNSA. The CDR3 has 17 residues. V gave up 6 bases and J gave up 0 bases, with 19 bases separating them.

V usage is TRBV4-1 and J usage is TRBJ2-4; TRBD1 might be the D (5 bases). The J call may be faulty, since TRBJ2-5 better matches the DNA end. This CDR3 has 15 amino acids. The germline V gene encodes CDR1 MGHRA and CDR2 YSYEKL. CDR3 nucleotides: TGCGCCAGCAGCCAAGCTTTAGCTCCAGGGGAGACCCAGTACTTC. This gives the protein CASSQALAPGETQYF.

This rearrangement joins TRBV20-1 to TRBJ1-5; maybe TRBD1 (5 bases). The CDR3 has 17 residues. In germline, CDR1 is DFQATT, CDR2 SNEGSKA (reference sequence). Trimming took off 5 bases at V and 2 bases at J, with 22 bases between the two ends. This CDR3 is CSAGAPFSLSGNQPQHF. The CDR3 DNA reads TGCAGTGCTGGGGCCCCCTTTAGTCTCAGCGGCAATCAGCCCCAGCATTTT.

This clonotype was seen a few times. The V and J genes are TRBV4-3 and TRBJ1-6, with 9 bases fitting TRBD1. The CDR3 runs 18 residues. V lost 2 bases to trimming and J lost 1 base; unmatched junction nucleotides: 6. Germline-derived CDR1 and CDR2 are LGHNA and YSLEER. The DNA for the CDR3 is TGCGCCAGCAGCCAAACAGGGGGCGCTGGGTCCTATAATTCACCCCTCCACTTT. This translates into CASSQTGGAGSYNSPLHF.

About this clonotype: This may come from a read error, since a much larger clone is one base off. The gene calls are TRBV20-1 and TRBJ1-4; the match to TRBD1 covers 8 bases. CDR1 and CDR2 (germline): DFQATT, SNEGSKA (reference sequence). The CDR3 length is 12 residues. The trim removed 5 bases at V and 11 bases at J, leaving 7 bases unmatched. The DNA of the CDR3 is TGCAGTGCTGGCGGACAGGGCGAGAAACTGTTTTTT. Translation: CSAGGQGEKLFF.

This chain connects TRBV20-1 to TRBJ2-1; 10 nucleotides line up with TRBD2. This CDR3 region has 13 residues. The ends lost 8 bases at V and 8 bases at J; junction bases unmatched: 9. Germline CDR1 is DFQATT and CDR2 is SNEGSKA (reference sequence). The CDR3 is CSPTSGLEYEQFF. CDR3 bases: TGCAGTCCGACTAGCGGGTTAGAGTATGAGCAGTTCTTC.

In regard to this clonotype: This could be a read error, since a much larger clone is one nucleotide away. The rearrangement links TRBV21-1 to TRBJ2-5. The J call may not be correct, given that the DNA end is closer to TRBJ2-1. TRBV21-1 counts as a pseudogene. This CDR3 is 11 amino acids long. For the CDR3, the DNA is TGTGCCAGCAGCAAACAAGAGACCCAGTTCTTC. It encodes CASSKQETQFF.

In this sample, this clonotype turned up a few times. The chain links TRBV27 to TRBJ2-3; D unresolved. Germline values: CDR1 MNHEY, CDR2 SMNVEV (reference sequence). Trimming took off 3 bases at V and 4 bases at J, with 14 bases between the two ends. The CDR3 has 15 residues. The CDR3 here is CASSLVALAADTQYF. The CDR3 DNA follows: TGTGCCAGCAGTTTGGTAGCACTTGCCGCAGATACGCAGTATTTT.

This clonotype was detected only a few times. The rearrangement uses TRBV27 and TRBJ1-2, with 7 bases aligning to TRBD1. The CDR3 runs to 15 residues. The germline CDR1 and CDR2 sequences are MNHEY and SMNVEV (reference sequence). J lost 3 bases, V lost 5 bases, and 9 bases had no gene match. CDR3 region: CASSKHQGDYYGYTF. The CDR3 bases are TGTGCCAGCAGTAAACACCAGGGGGATTACTATGGCTACACCTTC.

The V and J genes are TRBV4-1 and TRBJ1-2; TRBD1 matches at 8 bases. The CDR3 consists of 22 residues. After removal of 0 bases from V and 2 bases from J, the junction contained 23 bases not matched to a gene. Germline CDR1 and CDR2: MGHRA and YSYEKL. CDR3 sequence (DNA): TGCGCCAGCAGCCAAGATTTTCCTTTGGCGAACCCGGGACAGGACCGAAACTATGGCTACACCTTC. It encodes CASSQDFPLANPGQDRNYGYTF.

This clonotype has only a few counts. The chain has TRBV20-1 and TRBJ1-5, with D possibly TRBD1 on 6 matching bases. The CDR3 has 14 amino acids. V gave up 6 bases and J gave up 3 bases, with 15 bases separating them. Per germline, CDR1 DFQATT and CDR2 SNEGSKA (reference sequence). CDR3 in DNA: TGCAGTGCCTCGTTGGGGGGCACCAATCAGCCCCAGCATTTT. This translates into CSASLGGTNQPQHF.

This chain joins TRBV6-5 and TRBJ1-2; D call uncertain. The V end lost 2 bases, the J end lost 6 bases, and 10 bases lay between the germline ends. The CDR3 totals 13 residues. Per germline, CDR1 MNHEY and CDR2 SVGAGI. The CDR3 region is CASSYKGVNGYTF. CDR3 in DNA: TGTGCCAGCAGTTACAAAGGTGTGAATGGCTACACCTTC.